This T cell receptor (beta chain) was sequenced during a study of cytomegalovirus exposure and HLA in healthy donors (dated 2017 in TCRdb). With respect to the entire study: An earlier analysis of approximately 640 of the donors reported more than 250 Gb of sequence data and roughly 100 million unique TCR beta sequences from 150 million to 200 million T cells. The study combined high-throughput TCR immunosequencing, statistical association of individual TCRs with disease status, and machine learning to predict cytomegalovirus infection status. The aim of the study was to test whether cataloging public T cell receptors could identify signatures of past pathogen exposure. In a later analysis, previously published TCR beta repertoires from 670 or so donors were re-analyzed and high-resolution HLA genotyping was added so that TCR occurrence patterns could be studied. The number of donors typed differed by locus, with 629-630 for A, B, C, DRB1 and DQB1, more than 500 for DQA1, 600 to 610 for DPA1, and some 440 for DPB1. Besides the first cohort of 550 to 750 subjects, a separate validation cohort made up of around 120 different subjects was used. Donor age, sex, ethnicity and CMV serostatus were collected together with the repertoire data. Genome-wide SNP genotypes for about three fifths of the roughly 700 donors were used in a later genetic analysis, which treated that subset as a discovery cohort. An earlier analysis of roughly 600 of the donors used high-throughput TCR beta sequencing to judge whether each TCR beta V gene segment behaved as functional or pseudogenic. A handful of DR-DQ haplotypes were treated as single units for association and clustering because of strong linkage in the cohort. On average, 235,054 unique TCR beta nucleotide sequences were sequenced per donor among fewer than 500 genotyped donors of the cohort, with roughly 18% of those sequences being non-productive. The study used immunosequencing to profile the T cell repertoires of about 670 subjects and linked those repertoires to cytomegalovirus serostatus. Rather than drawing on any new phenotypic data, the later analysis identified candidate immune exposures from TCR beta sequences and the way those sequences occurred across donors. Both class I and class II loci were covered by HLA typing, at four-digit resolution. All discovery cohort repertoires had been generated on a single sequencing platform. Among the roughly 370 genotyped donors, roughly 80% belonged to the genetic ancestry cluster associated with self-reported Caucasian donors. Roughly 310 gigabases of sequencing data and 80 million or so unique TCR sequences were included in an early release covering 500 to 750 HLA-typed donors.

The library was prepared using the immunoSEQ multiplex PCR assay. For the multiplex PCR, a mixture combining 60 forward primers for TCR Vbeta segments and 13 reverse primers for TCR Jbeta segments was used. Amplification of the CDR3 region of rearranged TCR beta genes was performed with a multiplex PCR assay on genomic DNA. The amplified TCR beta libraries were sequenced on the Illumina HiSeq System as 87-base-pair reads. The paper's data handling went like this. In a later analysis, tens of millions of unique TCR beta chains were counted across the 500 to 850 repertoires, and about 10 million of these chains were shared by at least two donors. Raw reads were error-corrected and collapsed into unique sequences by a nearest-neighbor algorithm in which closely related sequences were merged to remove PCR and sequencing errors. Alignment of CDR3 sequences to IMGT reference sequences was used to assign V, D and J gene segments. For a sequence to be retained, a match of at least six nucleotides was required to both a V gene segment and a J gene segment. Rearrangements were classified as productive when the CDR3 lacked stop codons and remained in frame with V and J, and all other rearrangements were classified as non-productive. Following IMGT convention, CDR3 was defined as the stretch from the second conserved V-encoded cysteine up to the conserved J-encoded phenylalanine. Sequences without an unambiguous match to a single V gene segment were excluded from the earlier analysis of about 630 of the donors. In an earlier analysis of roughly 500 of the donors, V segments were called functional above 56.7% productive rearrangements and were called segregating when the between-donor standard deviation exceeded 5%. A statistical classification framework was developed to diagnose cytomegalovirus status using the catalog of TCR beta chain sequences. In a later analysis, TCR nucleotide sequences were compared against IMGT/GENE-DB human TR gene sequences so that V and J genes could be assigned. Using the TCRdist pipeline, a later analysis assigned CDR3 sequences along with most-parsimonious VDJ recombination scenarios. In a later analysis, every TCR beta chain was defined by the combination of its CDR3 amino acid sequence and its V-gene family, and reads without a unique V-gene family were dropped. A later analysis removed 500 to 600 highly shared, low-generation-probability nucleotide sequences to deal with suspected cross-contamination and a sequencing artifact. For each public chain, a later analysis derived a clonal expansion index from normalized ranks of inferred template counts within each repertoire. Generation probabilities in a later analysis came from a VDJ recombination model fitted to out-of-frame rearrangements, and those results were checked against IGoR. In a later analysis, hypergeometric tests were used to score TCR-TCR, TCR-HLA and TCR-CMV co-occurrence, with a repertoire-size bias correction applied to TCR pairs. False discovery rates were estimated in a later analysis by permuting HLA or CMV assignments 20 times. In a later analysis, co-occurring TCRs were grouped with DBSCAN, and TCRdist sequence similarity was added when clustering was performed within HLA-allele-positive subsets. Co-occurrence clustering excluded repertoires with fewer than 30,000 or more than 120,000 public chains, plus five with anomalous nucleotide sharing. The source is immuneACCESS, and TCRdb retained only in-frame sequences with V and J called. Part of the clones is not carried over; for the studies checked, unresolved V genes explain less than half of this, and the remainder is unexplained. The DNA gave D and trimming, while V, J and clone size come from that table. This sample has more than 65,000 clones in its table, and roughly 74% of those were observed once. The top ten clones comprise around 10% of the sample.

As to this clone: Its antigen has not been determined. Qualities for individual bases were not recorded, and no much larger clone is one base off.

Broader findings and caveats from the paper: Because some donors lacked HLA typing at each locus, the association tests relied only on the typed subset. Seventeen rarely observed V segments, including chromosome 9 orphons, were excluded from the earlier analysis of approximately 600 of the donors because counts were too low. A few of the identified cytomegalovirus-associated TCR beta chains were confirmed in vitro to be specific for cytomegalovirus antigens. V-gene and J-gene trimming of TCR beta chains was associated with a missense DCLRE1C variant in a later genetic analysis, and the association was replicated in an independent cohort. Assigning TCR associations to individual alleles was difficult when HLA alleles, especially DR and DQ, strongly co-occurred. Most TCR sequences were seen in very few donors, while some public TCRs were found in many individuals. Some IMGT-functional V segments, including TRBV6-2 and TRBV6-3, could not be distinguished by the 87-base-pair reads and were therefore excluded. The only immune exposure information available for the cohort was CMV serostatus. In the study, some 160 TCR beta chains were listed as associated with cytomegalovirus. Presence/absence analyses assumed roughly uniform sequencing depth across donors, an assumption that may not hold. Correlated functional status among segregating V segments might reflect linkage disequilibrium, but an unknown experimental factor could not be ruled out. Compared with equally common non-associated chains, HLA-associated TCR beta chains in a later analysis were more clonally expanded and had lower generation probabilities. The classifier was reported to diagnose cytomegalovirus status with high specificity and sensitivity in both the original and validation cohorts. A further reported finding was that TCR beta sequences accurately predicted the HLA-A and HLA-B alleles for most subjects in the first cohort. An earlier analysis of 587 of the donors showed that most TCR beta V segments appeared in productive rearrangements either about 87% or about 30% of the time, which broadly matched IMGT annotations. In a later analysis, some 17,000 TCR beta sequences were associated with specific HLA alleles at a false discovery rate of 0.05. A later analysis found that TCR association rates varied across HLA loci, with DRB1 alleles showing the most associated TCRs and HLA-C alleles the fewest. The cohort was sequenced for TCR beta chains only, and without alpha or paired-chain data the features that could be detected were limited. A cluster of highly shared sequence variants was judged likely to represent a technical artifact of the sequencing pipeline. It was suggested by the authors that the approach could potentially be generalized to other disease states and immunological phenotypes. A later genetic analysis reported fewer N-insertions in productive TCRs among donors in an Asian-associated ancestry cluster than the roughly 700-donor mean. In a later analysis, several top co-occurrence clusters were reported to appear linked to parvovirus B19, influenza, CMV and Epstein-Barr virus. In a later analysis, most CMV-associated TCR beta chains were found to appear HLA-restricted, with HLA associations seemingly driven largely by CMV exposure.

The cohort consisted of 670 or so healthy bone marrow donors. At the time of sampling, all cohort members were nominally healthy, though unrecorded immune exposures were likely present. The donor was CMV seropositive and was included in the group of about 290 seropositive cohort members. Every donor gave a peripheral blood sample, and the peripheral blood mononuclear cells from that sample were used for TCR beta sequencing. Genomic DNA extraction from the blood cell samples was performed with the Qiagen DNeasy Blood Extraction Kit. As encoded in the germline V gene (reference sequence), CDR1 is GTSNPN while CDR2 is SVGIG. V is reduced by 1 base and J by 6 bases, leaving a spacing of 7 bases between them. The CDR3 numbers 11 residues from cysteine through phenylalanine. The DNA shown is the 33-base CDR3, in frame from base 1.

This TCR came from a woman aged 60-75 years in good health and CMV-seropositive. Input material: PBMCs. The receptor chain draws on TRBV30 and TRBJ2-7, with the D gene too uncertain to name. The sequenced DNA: TGTGCCTGGAGTGGCGGCTCCGAGCAGTACTTC. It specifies CAWSGGSEQYF.